A single sample gave rise to the 27 T cell receptor beta chains below, sequenced in a study of graft-versus-host responses after intestinal transplantation. What these receptors recognize is not known. This table comes from immunoSEQ multiplex PCR, and its TCRdb copy is limited to in-frame clones, with some not included. The sample yields around 90,000 clones, roughly 93% seen once. This specimen was unstimulated CD8+ T cells sorted from spleen or lymph node cells, taken before intestinal transplant. The receptors were gathered from a human donor who received an intestinal transplant.

The genes are TRBV6-5 and TRBJ1-6; weak D call: TRBD1 (5 bases). The germline CDR1 and CDR2 sequences are MNHEY and SVGAGI. CDR3 length: 13 amino acids. With 8 bases removed from V and 9 bases from J, the gap between germline ends came to 14 bases. The chain's CDR3 is CASSPGLGSPLHF. In nucleotides, the CDR3 is TGTGCCAGCTCCCCAGGGCTGGGTTCACCCCTCCACTTT.

This sequence joins TRBV7-8 and TRBJ2-1; the D is unclear. Per germline, CDR1 SGHVS and CDR2 FQNEAQ. With 11 bases removed from V and 3 bases from J, the gap between germline ends came to 11 bases. CDR3 length equals 12 residues. In DNA form, the CDR3 reads TGTGCCTCATCGACTGGCTACAATGAGCAGTTCTTC. It translates to CASSTGYNEQFF.

The chain couples TRBV5-4 to TRBJ2-5, with D maybe TRBD2 (5 bases). Germline values: CDR1 SGHNT, CDR2 YYREEE (reference sequence). V lost 3 bases and J lost 2, with 17 bases in between. The CDR3 is 16 residues long. The chain's CDR3 is CASSSGLSGLQETQYF. CDR3 DNA: TGTGCCAGCAGCTCAGGACTCTCGGGGTTGCAAGAGACCCAGTACTTC.

In regard to this clone: A read error may produce the germline difference seen at one junction end. The chain links TRBV4-1 to TRBJ1-1; D might be TRBD1 (5 bases). CDR3 size: 13 residues. Germline V gene sequence: CDR1 MGHRA, CDR2 YSYEKL. The CDR3 reads CASSRDWGTGAFF. In DNA form, the CDR3 reads TGCGCCAGCAGCCGGGATTGGGGGACTGGAGCTTTCTTT.

J is TRBJ1-5 and V is TRBV7-8; no definite D call. CDR3 length equals 19 residues. CDR1 is SGHVS, CDR2 FQNEAQ, per germline. V was shortened by 1 base and J by 1 base, with 20 bases between the two germline ends. The CDR3 DNA sequence: TGTGCCAGCAGCTTAGAGCCGGGATCTCCGACGGTCAGCAATCAGCCCCAGCATTTT. The encoded protein is CASSLEPGSPTVSNQPQHF. The whole variable domain, filled in from reference TRBV7-8 and TRBJ1-5, reads GAGVSQSPRYKVAKRGQDVALRCDPISGHVSLFWYQQALGQGPEFLTYFQNEAQLDKSGLPSDRFFAERPEGSVSTLKIQRTQQEDSAVYLCASSLEPGSPTVSNQPQHFGDGTRLSIL.

The chain has TRBV19 and TRBJ2-3; D gene unclear. Looked up from germline, CDR1 is LNHDA and CDR2 is SQIVND (reference sequence). The CDR3 is 11 residues long. Trimming removed 10 bases at V and 7 bases at J, with 12 bases between. The CDR3 loop reads CAIKSRNTQYF. For the CDR3, the DNA is TGTGCCATCAAAAGCCGCAATACGCAGTATTTT.

This chain uses TRBV28 with TRBJ1-6, with 7 positions matching TRBD1. CDR1 is MDHEN and CDR2 is SYDVKM in the germline V gene. With V trimmed by 5 bases and J by 7 bases, 14 bases remained unmatched. The CDR3 is 17 residues long. CDR3 sequence reads: CASSTTRQGPGNSPLHF. The CDR3 DNA is TGTGCCAGCAGTACGACTCGACAGGGCCCCGGAAATTCACCCCTCCACTTT.

The chain couples TRBV5-5 to TRBJ2-3; D possibly corresponds to TRBD2 (5 bases). The V end was cut by 5 bases, the J end by 2 bases, with 18 bases between. Germline lookup yields CDR1 SGHKS and CDR2 YYEKEE (reference sequence). The CDR3 runs 16 residues. The CDR3 protein is CASSLFPGTHTDTQYF. CDR3 in DNA: TGTGCCAGCAGTTTATTTCCGGGAACCCACACAGATACGCAGTATTTT.

Worth noting for this clone: This CDR3 is also generated by other DNA sequences in the sample. The chain joins TRBV6-6 to TRBJ2-7; tentatively, D is TRBD2 (6 bases). The length of the CDR3 is 13 residues. Per germline, CDR1 MNHNY and CDR2 SVGAGI (reference sequence). Trimming left V 3 bases short and J 4 bases short, with 10 bases between. This chain's CDR3 is CASSYPGDYEQYF. The CDR3 DNA is TGTGCCAGCAGTTATCCGGGAGATTACGAGCAGTACTTC.

The rearrangement joins TRBV2 to TRBJ1-1; the D gene is possibly TRBD1 (5 bases). This CDR3 contains 15 residues. V lost 6 bases and J 0 bases, leaving 14 bases between the germline ends. Germline loops: CDR1 SNHLY, CDR2 FYNNEI. In nucleotides, the CDR3 is TGTGCCAGCAGGTCCACGGGACTGATGAACACTGAAGCTTTCTTT. This encodes CASRSTGLMNTEAFF.

Note on this clone: Other DNA sequences in the same sample also yield this CDR3. The J gene is TRBJ1-2, the V gene TRBV19, with 8 bases fitting TRBD1. Looked up from germline, CDR1 is LNHDA and CDR2 is SQIVND (reference sequence). CDR3 size: 13 residues. With V trimmed by 5 bases and J by 4 bases, 3 bases remained unmatched. Here the CDR3 DNA reads TGTGCCAGTAGTCCCGGACAGGGCTATGGCTACACCTTC. Its translation: CASSPGQGYGYTF. Together with reference TRBV19 and TRBJ1-2, the CDR3 gives the full variable domain: DGGITQSPKYLFRKEGQNVTLSCEQNLNHDAMYWYRQDPGQGLRLIYYSQIVNDFQKGDIAEGYSVSREKKESFPLTVTSAQKNPTAFYLCASSPGQGYGYTFGSGTRLTVV.

This sequence joins TRBV7-9 and TRBJ2-3; D gene uncertain. V was trimmed by 5 bases and J by 2 bases, leaving 20 bases between them. Germline values: CDR1 SEHNR, CDR2 FQNEAQ (reference sequence). This CDR3 region has 17 residues. The CDR3 DNA reads TGTGCCAGCAGCCCTAGGATGAGCTTCCGCACCACAGATACGCAGTATTTT. Its translation: CASSPRMSFRTTDTQYF.

DNA for the CDR3: TGCGCCAGCAGCCCTGACTCGACTAGCGGTATCTACGAGCAGTACTTC. It translates to CASSPDSTSGIYEQYF. V and J are TRBV5-1 and TRBJ2-7; TRBD2 matches 9 bases. V shed 4 bases and J 3 bases; nucleotides not matched to a gene: 11. The length of the CDR3 is 16 residues. The germline gives CDR1 SGHRS, CDR2 YFSETQ.

The chain is built from TRBV10-2 and TRBJ1-2; 9 bases fit TRBD1. V shed 2 bases, J shed 6 bases, and the junction held 4 bases outside the gene matches. The CDR3 runs 14 residues. Germline CDR1 is WSHSY and CDR2 is SAAADI. This CDR3 reads CASSETGGRDGYTF. The CDR3 bases are TGCGCCAGCAGTGAGACAGGGGGCCGCGATGGCTACACCTTC.

This sequence joins TRBV7-6 and TRBJ2-7, with a possible D match to TRBD1 (5 bases). The germline gives CDR1 SGHVS, CDR2 FNYEAQ. The CDR3 is made up of 14 amino acids. V lost 2 bases to trimming and J lost 1 base, with 9 bases between them. The CDR3 region is CASSLLQDSYEQYF. In DNA, the CDR3 is TGTGCCAGCAGCTTACTACAGGATTCCTACGAGCAGTACTTC.

The chain recombines TRBV27 with TRBJ2-1; 9 bases match TRBD2. CDR1 and CDR2 (germline): MNHEY, SMNVEV (reference sequence). The CDR3 is 14 amino acids. Trimming took 5 bases from V and 8 from J; bases not matched to a gene: 7. For the CDR3, the DNA is TGTGCCAGCAGTGCCGGGACTAGCATTCATGAGCAGTTCTTC. Protein: CASSAGTSIHEQFF.

The chain recombines TRBV27 with TRBJ1-5; TRBD1 agrees at 7 bases. J was trimmed by 6 bases and V by 1 base; bases with no gene match: 3. Germline CDR1 reads MNHEY; CDR2 reads SMNVEV (reference sequence). This CDR3 region has 14 residues. This chain's CDR3 is CASSLWTGSQPQHF. CDR3 nucleotide sequence: TGTGCCAGCAGTTTATGGACAGGAAGTCAGCCCCAGCATTTT.

Regarding this clone: At one boundary the junction diverges from the germline segment, which might be a read error. The V call is TRBV2, the J call TRBJ1-1, with 12 nucleotides matching TRBD1. This CDR3 region has 15 residues. Per germline, CDR1 SNHLY and CDR2 FYNNEI. CDR3 nucleotides: TGTGCCAGCAGGGAAGGGACAGGGGGCAACACTGAAGCTTTCTTT. This translates into CASREGTGGNTEAFF. Supplemented by reference TRBV2 and TRBJ1-1, the full variable domain reads EPEVTQTPSHQVTQMGQEVILRCVPISNHLYFYWYRQILGQKVEFLVSFYNNEISEKSEIFDDQFSVERPDGSNFTLKIRSTKLEDSAMYFCASREGTGGNTEAFFGQGTRLTVV.

This chain uses TRBV11-2 with TRBJ1-2, with 10 bases fitting TRBD1. This CDR3 has 13 residues. Trimming cost V 4 bases and J 4 bases; bases outside gene matches: 0. In germline, CDR1 is SGHAT, CDR2 FQNNGV. Here the CDR3 DNA reads TGTGCCAGCAGCTGGACAGGGGGCTATGGCTACACCTTC. Translating it yields CASSWTGGYGYTF.

The chain uses TRBV10-2 and TRBJ2-5; TRBD2 matches at 9 bases. The CDR3 runs to 14 residues. The V and J ends lost 6 bases and 2 bases, in that order; junction bases with no gene match: 4. Per the germline V gene, CDR1 is WSHSY and CDR2 is SAAADI. The CDR3 reads CASRPAGGQETQYF. The CDR3 region has the DNA TGCGCCAGCAGACCAGCGGGGGGTCAAGAGACCCAGTACTTC.

The count of this clone is one. The chain uses TRBV7-9 and TRBJ2-7; D is unresolved. The germline V and J ends were trimmed by 2 bases and 5 bases, with 10 bases remaining between them. From germline, CDR1 is SEHNR and CDR2 FQNEAQ (reference sequence). The CDR3 has 13 amino acids. CDR3 sequence (DNA): TGTGCCAGCAGCTTAACGCTAGAAAACGAGCAGTACTTC. Translated: CASSLTLENEQYF.

The chain carries TRBV4-2 and TRBJ2-2; 10 nucleotides match TRBD1. The germline gives CDR1 LGHNA, CDR2 YNFKEQ. V lost 3 bases, J lost 7 bases, and 8 bases stayed unmatched. This CDR3 is 16 amino acids long. CDR3 residues: CASSQSGTGVGGELFF. In nucleotides, the CDR3 is TGTGCCAGCAGCCAGAGCGGGACAGGGGTTGGCGGGGAGCTGTTTTTT.

This clone was recorded once. The V and J genes are TRBV7-9 and TRBJ1-2; TRBD1 aligns across 7 bases. The CDR3 extends over 16 amino acids. The V gene end was trimmed by 5 bases and the J gene end by 4 bases; junction bases not matched to a gene: 13. The germline V gene has CDR1 SEHNR and CDR2 FQNEAQ (reference sequence). The DNA for the CDR3 is TGTGCCAGCAGCCGCAGTTCAGGGGGAATGATCTATGGCTACACCTTC. This codes for CASSRSSGGMIYGYTF.

The CDR3 DNA reads TGTGCCAGCAGCTCAGGGGGAGGGGTCCTCTCTGGAAACACCATATATTTT. Its translation is CASSSGGGVLSGNTIYF. The V and J genes are TRBV13 and TRBJ1-3; 7 bases map to TRBD1. After removal of 4 bases from V and 0 bases from J, the junction contained 9 bases not matched to a gene. CDR1 and CDR2 from the germline V gene are PRHDT and FYEKMQ (reference sequence). This CDR3 is built from 17 residues.

On this clone: An end of the junction differs from the germline gene, which may be a read error. The chain couples TRBV29-1 to TRBJ1-1; perhaps TRBD1 as D (5 bases). The CDR3 extends over 13 amino acids. The germline V gene has CDR1 SQVTM and CDR2 ANQGSEA. CDR3 DNA sequence: TGCAGCGTTGTAGGCGGGGCCCCGGCAGCCCTAAAATTT. This encodes CSVVGGAPAALKF.

The chain joins TRBV11-2 to TRBJ2-7, with D possibly matching TRBD2 (6 bases). Trimming removed 4 bases from V and 4 bases from J, with 26 bases in between. The germline V gene encodes CDR1 SGHAT and CDR2 FQNNGV. CDR3 size: 18 residues. This chain's CDR3 is CASSSSRRERSDRYEQYF. CDR3 bases: TGTGCCAGCAGCTCGTCCAGACGGGAGAGAAGTGATCGTTACGAGCAGTACTTC.

This chain links TRBV6-1 with TRBJ2-2; 8 bases are a match to TRBD1. The CDR3 length is 16 residues. Germline V gene lookup returns CDR1 MNHNS and CDR2 SASEGT. V shed 2 bases and J 4 bases; nucleotides not matched to a gene: 6. DNA of the CDR3: TGTGCCAGCAGTGAATTCAGGGGGCTTGCCACCGGGGAGCTGTTTTTT. This codes for CASSEFRGLATGELFF.